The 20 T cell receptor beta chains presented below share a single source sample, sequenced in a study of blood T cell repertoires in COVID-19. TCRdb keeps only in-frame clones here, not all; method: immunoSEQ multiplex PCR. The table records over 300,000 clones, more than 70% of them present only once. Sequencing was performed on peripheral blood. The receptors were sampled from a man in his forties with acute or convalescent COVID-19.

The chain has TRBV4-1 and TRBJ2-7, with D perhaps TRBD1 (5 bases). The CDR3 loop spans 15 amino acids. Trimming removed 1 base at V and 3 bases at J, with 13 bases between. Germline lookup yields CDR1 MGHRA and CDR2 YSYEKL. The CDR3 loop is CASSQVPGLDYEQYF. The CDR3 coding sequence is TGCGCCAGCAGCCAAGTTCCAGGGTTGGACTACGAGCAGTACTTC.

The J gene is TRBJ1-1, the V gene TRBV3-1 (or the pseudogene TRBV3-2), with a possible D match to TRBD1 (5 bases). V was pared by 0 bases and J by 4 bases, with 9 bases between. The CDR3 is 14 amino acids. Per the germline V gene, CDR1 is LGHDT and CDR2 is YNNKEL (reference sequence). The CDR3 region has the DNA TGTGCCAGCAGCCAAGATTTGGGGGGCACTGAAGCTTTCTTT. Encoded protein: CASSQDLGGTEAFF.

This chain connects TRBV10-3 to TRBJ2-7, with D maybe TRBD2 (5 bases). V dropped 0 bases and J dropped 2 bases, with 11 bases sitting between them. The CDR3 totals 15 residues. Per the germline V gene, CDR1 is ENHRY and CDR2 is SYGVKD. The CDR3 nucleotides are TGTGCCATCAGTGAGTCTGGCGGGCGGGCCTACGAGCAGTACTTC. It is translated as CAISESGGRAYEQYF.

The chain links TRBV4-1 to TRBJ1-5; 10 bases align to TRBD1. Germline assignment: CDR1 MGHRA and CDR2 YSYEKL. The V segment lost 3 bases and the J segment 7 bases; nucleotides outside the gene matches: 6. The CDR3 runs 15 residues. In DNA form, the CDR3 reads TGCGCCAGCAGCCAGCGACAGGGGGCGGGACAGCCCCAGCATTTT. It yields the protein CASSQRQGAGQPQHF.

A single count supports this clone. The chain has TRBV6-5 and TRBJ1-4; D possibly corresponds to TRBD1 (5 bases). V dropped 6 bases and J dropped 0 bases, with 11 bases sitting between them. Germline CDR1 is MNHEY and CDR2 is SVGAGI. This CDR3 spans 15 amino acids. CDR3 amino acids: CASRDTAATNEKLFF. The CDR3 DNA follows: TGTGCCAGCAGGGACACGGCGGCAACTAATGAAAAACTGTTTTTT.

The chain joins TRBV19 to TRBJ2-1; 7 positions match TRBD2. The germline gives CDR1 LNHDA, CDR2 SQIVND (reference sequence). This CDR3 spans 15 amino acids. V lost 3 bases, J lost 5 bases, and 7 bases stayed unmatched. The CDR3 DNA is TGTGCCAGTAGTATCGGGCTAGCGGTGCACAATGAGCAGTTCTTC. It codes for CASSIGLAVHNEQFF.

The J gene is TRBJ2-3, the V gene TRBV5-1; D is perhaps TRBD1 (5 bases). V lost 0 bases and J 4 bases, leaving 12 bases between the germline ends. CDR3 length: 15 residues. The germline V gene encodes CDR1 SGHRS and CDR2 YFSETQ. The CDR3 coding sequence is TGCGCCAGCAGCTTGGCCGGACAAAATGCAGATACGCAGTATTTT. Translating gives CASSLAGQNADTQYF. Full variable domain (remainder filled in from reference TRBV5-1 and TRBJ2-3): KAGVTQTPRYLIKTRGQQVTLSCSPISGHRSVSWYQQTPGQGLQFLFEYFSETQRNKGNFPGRFSGRQFSNSRSEMNVSTLELGDSALYLCASSLAGQNADTQYFGPGTRLTVL.

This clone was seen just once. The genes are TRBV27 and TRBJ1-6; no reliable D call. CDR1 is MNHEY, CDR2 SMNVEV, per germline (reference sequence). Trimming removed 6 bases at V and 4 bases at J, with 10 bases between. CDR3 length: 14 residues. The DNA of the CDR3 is TGTGCCAGCAGGATGGAGGGATATAATTCACCCCTCCACTTT. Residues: CASRMEGYNSPLHF.

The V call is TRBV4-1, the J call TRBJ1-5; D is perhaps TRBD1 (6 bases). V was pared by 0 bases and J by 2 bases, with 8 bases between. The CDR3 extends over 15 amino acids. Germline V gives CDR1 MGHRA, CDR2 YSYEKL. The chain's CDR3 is CASSQEAGGNQPQHF. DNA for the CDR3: TGCGCCAGCAGCCAAGAAGCAGGGGGCAATCAGCCCCAGCATTTT.

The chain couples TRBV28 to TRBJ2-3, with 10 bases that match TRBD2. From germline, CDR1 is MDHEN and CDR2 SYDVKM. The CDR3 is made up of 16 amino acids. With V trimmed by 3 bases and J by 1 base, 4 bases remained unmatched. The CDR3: CASSFILAGGTDTQYF. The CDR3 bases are TGTGCCAGCAGTTTCATCCTAGCGGGGGGCACAGATACGCAGTATTTT.

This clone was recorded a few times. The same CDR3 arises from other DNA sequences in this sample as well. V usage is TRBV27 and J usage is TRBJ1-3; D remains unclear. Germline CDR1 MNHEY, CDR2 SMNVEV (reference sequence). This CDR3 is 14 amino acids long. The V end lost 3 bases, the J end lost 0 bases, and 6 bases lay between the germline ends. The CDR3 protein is CASSFRGSGNTIYF. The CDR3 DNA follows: TGTGCCAGCAGTTTCCGGGGCTCTGGAAACACCATATATTTT.

CDR3 in amino acids: CASSLVQGADEQYF. In DNA, the CDR3 is TGTGCCAGCAGCTTAGTACAGGGGGCGGACGAGCAGTACTTC. The rearrangement uses TRBV7-2 and TRBJ2-7, with 9 bases fitting TRBD1. V shed 1 base, J shed 5 bases, and the junction held 3 bases outside the gene matches. Looked up from germline, CDR1 is SGHTA and CDR2 is FQGNSA. The CDR3 is 14 amino acids.

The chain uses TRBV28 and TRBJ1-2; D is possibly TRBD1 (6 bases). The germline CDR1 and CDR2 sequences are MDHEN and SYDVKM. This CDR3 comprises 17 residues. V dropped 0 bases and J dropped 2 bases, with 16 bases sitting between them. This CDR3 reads CASSLWGAVQGNYGYTF. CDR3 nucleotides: TGTGCCAGCAGTTTATGGGGGGCTGTTCAGGGGAACTATGGCTACACCTTC.

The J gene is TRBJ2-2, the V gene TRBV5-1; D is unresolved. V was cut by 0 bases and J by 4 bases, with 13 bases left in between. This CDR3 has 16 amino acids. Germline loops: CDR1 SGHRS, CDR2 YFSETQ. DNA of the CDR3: TGCGCCAGCAGCTTGGCCGAGGCTAGAGGCACCGGGGAGCTGTTTTTT. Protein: CASSLAEARGTGELFF.

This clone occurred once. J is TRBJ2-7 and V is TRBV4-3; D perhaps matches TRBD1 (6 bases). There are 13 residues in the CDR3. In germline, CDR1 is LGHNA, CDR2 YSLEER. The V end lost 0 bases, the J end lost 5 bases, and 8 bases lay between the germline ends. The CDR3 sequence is CASSQESGDEQYF. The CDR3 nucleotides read TGCGCCAGCAGCCAAGAATCAGGGGACGAGCAGTACTTC.

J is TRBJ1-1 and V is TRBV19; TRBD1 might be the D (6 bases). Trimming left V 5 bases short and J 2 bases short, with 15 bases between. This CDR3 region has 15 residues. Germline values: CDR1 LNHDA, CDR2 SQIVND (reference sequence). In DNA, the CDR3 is TGTGCCAGTAGTCCCGGGGTCAGGGGCAACACTGAAGCTTTCTTT. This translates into CASSPGVRGNTEAFF.

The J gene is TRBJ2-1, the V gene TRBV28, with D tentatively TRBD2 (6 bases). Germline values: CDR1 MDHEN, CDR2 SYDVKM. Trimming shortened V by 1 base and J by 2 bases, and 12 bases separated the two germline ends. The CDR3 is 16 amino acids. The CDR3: CASSLLRGRTYNEQFF. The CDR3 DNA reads TGTGCCAGCAGTTTATTACGGGGGAGGACCTACAATGAGCAGTTCTTC.

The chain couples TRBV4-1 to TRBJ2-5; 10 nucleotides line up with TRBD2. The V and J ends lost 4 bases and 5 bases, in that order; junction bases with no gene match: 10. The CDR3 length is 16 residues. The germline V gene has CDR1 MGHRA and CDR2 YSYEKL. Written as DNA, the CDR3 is TGCGCCAGCAGCCGAGGACTAGCGGCCCTTGCGGAGACCCAGTACTTC. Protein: CASSRGLAALAETQYF.

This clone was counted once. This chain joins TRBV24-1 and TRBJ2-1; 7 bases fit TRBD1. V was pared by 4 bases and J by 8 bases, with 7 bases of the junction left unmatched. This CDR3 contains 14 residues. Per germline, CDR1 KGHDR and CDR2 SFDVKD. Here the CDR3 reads CATSDPGTVDEQFF. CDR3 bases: TGTGCCACCAGTGACCCTGGGACAGTGGATGAGCAGTTCTTC.

CDR3 sequence: CASSLGGHNEQFF. For the CDR3, the DNA is TGTGCCAGCAGCCTGGGGGGTCACAATGAGCAGTTCTTC. The chain joins TRBV7-9 to TRBJ2-1; D might be TRBD2 (6 bases). Trimming removed 5 bases from V and 5 bases from J, with 10 bases in between. CDR3 length: 13 residues. Germline loops: CDR1 SEHNR, CDR2 FQNEAQ (reference sequence).